These 27 T cell receptor beta chains came from one sample sequenced in a study of shared clonotypes between healthy human individuals. Sequencing used immunoSEQ multiplex PCR; TCRdb keeps in-frame clones, though not all of them. The table includes some 2,000,000 clones, approximately 94% detected once. The sequencing sample was made of naive CD4+ T cells sorted from blood. Subset indicated: CD45RA+ positively selected. The receptors come from a man aged 18 to 29 in good health.

The chain couples TRBV6-4 to TRBJ2-2, with 8 bases that match TRBD2. J was trimmed by 4 bases and V by 5 bases; bases with no gene match: 3. The CDR3 loop spans 14 amino acids. Germline V gives CDR1 MRHNA, CDR2 SNTAGT. For the CDR3, the DNA is TGTGCCAGCAGTAGCGGGAGTTTCACCGGGGAGCTGTTTTTT. This encodes CASSSGSFTGELFF.

This chain links TRBV9 with TRBJ2-1; D gene unclear. CDR1 is SGDLS and CDR2 is YYNGEE in the germline V gene. Trimming took 0 bases from V and 5 from J, leaving 6 bases between them. CDR3 length equals 13 residues. CDR3 bases: TGTGCCAGCAGCGTAGGCAGCCACAATGAGCAGTTCTTC. Translating it yields CASSVGSHNEQFF.

The rearrangement uses TRBV6-5 and TRBJ2-5, with TRBD1 matching over 7 bases. The CDR3 spans 15 residues. After removal of 4 bases from V and 4 bases from J, the junction contained 9 bases not matched to a gene. Per germline, CDR1 MNHEY and CDR2 SVGAGI. The CDR3, as DNA: TGTGCCAGCAGTTTAGACAGGGCCCCATCAGAGACCCAGTACTTC. Protein product: CASSLDRAPSETQYF.

On this clone itself: The sample contains more than one DNA sequence encoding this CDR3. The CDR3 nucleotides are TGTGCCAGTCGACAGGGGGGCACCGGGGAGCTGTTTTTT. Its protein is CASRQGGTGELFF. V usage is TRBV6-5 and J usage is TRBJ2-2; 9 nucleotides agree with TRBD1. Germline V gene lookup returns CDR1 MNHEY and CDR2 SVGAGI. With 9 bases clipped from V and 4 bases from J, the junction kept 3 bases outside the gene matches. This CDR3 is 13 amino acids long.

The CDR3 DNA reads as TGTGCCAGCAGCGTAGCTACTATAGGGTTTGGTGGCTACACCTTC. Translating it yields CASSVATIGFGGYTF. The V call is TRBV9, the J call TRBJ1-2; D remains unclear. Germline V lookup: CDR1 SGDLS, CDR2 YYNGEE. Trimming stripped 0 bases from V and 7 bases from J, with 16 bases between. This CDR3 region has 15 residues.

J is TRBJ2-6 and V is TRBV11-1; TRBD2 might be the D (6 bases). Germline lookup yields CDR1 SGHAT and CDR2 FQDESV (reference sequence). The CDR3 contains 17 residues. V was trimmed by 8 bases and J by 2 bases, leaving 19 bases between them. The CDR3 region has the DNA TGTGCCAGCCGTGGGACTCCGGAGGAGGCTGGGGCCAACGTCCTGACTTTC. Translation: CASRGTPEEAGANVLTF.

The chain uses TRBV14 and TRBJ1-2; 8 positions agree with TRBD1. CDR1 and CDR2 (germline): SGHDN, FVKESK. Unmatched junction bases numbered 9, after V lost 4 bases and J lost 5 bases. This CDR3 region has 15 residues. CDR3 residues: CASSPMGGQVYGYTF. The CDR3 coding sequence is TGTGCCAGCAGCCCAATGGGGGGACAGGTTTATGGCTACACCTTC.

The chain couples TRBV7-9 to TRBJ2-7, with TRBD1 identical over 7 bases. This CDR3 spans 15 amino acids. The V segment lost 5 bases and the J segment 2 bases; nucleotides outside the gene matches: 9. Germline V CDR1 and CDR2: SEHNR, FQNEAQ (reference sequence). The DNA of the CDR3 is TGTGCCAGCAGCCCGCCCCAAGGACAGGCCTACGAGCAGTACTTC. Translating it yields CASSPPQGQAYEQYF.

This sequence joins TRBV5-4 and TRBJ2-7; D remains ambiguous. Germline values: CDR1 SGHNT, CDR2 YYREEE (reference sequence). Trimming removed 1 base at V and 7 bases at J, with 12 bases between. The CDR3 consists of 13 residues. The CDR3 spells CASSLFGVGEQYF. The CDR3 region has the DNA TGTGCCAGCAGCTTGTTTGGGGTGGGGGAGCAGTACTTC.

This clone has just one count. The rearrangement joins TRBV15 to TRBJ1-3, with 7 bases fitting TRBD1. The CDR3 contains 18 residues. V trimming: 1 base; J trimming: 0 bases; junction bases outside the gene matches: 9. In germline, CDR1 is LNHNV, CDR2 YYDKDF (reference sequence). CDR3 nucleotides: TGTGCCACCAGCAGAGGGCGAGGGGGCCCTAGCTCTGGAAACACCATATATTTT. Residues: CATSRGRGGPSSGNTIYF.

The V and J genes are TRBV6-5 and TRBJ2-7; 14 positions agree with TRBD2. This CDR3 has 14 amino acids. CDR1 and CDR2 (germline): MNHEY, SVGAGI. J gave up 2 bases and V 6 bases, and 0 bases lay outside the gene matches. The CDR3 protein is CASRGLAGAYEQYF. In DNA, the CDR3 is TGTGCCAGCAGGGGACTAGCGGGAGCCTACGAGCAGTACTTC.

About this clone itself: At the DNA level, this CDR3 is encoded by other sequences in the same sample as well. The chain joins TRBV5-4 to TRBJ1-1; D unclear. V was trimmed by 2 bases and J by 0 bases, leaving 5 bases between them. Germline CDR1 is SGHNT and CDR2 is YYREEE (reference sequence). The CDR3 consists of 13 residues. CDR3 protein: CASSFRMNTEAFF. The DNA of the CDR3 is TGTGCCAGCAGCTTCAGGATGAACACTGAAGCTTTCTTT.

This sequence joins TRBV19 and TRBJ1-1; 10 bases map to TRBD1. Germline lookup yields CDR1 LNHDA and CDR2 SQIVND (reference sequence). CDR3 length: 15 residues. Trimming cost V 5 bases and J 5 bases; bases outside gene matches: 8. This chain's CDR3 is CASSPRTGGVTEAFF. DNA for the CDR3: TGTGCCAGTAGTCCAAGGACAGGGGGGGTTACTGAAGCTTTCTTT.

The V call is TRBV10-3, the J call TRBJ1-4; unclear D gene. With 8 bases removed from V and 10 bases from J, the gap between germline ends came to 14 bases. Germline V gene sequence: CDR1 ENHRY, CDR2 SYGVKD. The CDR3 loop spans 12 amino acids. Written as DNA, the CDR3 is TGTGCCATCGCGGAGGCCGAGGGAAAACTGTTTTTT. Protein: CAIAEAEGKLFF.

The V gene is TRBV25-1, the J gene TRBJ2-1, with TRBD2 matching over 9 bases. This CDR3 contains 15 residues. Germline CDR1 and CDR2: MGHDK and SYGVNS. J lost 2 bases, V lost 8 bases, and 7 bases had no gene match. CDR3 residues: CASQLAGVAYNEQFF. The CDR3, as DNA: TGTGCCAGCCAATTAGCGGGGGTGGCCTACAATGAGCAGTTCTTC.

Remarks on this clone: Within the sample, other DNA sequences also encode this same CDR3. This chain links TRBV27 with TRBJ2-7; 10 bases are a match to TRBD1. Trimming removed 8 bases from V and 6 bases from J; junction bases left unmatched: 4. The CDR3 consists of 12 residues. Germline lookup yields CDR1 MNHEY and CDR2 SMNVEV (reference sequence). CDR3 bases: TGTGCCAGCCGGACAGGGGGTAGCGAGCAGTACTTC. Translated: CASRTGGSEQYF.

This clone appeared once. The chain is built from TRBV11-2 and TRBJ1-6, with 7 bases lining up with TRBD1. With V trimmed by 3 bases and J by 8 bases, 7 bases remained unmatched. Germline assignment: CDR1 SGHAT and CDR2 FQNNGV. The CDR3 sequence is 15 residues long. The CDR3 protein is CASSFLARGYSPLHF. In DNA form, the CDR3 reads TGTGCCAGCAGCTTCCTAGCCAGGGGGTATTCACCCCTCCACTTT.

This clone was observed once. V and J are TRBV21-1 and TRBJ1-2; the table assigns TRBD1, which was not confirmed against the DNA. TRBV21-1 is marked as a pseudogene. The CDR3 runs to 16 residues. Written as DNA, the CDR3 is TGTGCCAGCAGCAAAATCGGTGCGCGGCAGGGGCCCGGCTACACCTTC. Protein sequence: CASSKIGARQGPGYTF.

This chain connects TRBV28 to TRBJ2-1; no clear D gene. From germline, CDR1 is MDHEN and CDR2 SYDVKM. This CDR3 comprises 15 residues. V shed 6 bases and J shed 7 bases, with 19 bases lying between them. The CDR3 loop is CASSLPRTAINEQFF. DNA of the CDR3: TGTGCCAGCAGCCTCCCCCGCACCGCGATAAATGAGCAGTTCTTC.

This clone was recorded only once. J is TRBJ2-7 and V is TRBV7-9, with 8 nucleotides matching TRBD1. The CDR3 consists of 15 residues. Losses at the gene ends were 1 base for V and 1 base for J; bases not matched to a gene: 3. In germline, CDR1 is SEHNR, CDR2 FQNEAQ (reference sequence). CDR3 loop: CASSLDGTGSYEQYF. The CDR3 DNA is TGTGCCAGCAGCTTAGACGGGACAGGATCCTACGAGCAGTACTTC.

The chain couples TRBV25-1 to TRBJ1-3; 9 nucleotides agree with TRBD1. CDR3 length equals 15 residues. Germline V lookup: CDR1 MGHDK, CDR2 SYGVNS. The trim removed 3 bases at V and 3 bases at J, leaving 3 bases unmatched. The CDR3 sequence: CASSDYRGLGNTIYF. CDR3 DNA: TGTGCCAGCAGTGATTACAGGGGGCTTGGAAACACCATATATTTT. Full variable domain (rest looked up from reference TRBV25-1 and TRBJ1-3): EADIYQTPRYLVIGTGKKITLECSQTMGHDKMYWYQQDPGMELHLIHYSYGVNSTEKGDLSSESTVSRIRTEHFPLTLESARPSHTSQYLCASSDYRGLGNTIYFGEGSWLTVV.

This chain links TRBV2 with TRBJ2-5, with TRBD2 matching over 10 bases. This CDR3 comprises 15 residues. Germline V gene data show CDR1 as SNHLY and CDR2 as FYNNEI. The V gene end was trimmed by 5 bases and the J gene end by 4 bases; junction bases not matched to a gene: 7. The CDR3 bases are TGTGCCAGCAGTCTAGCGGGAGCCCCGGTAGAGACCCAGTACTTC. Protein product: CASSLAGAPVETQYF.

This chain connects TRBV28 to TRBJ2-7; unclear D gene. Germline V lookup: CDR1 MDHEN, CDR2 SYDVKM. Trimming removed 3 bases at V and 4 bases at J, with 16 bases between. There are 15 residues in the CDR3. The DNA of the CDR3 is TGTGCCAGCAGTTTCTCTTTTGGTCCATTTTACGAGCAGTACTTC. It yields the protein CASSFSFGPFYEQYF.

With regard to this clone: The same CDR3 can be traced to other DNA sequences in this sample. For the CDR3, the DNA is TGTGCCAGCAGGGGTGGGGAAAAACTGTTTTTT. Protein product: CASRGGEKLFF. The V and J genes are TRBV28 and TRBJ1-4, with no clear D. The CDR3 is 11 residues long. Trimming removed 6 bases at V and 8 bases at J, with 7 bases between. Germline values: CDR1 MDHEN, CDR2 SYDVKM.

The genes are TRBV21-1 and TRBJ1-6. TRBV21-1 is a pseudogene. This CDR3 is built from 16 residues. In DNA, the CDR3 is TGTGCCAGCAGCAAAGAGGCGCCCGAGGGCAATTCACCCCTCCACTTT. Protein sequence: CASSKEAPEGNSPLHF.

The genes are TRBV4-3 and TRBJ1-6, with D unresolved. The V end lost 3 bases, the J end lost 7 bases, and 13 bases lay between the germline ends. This CDR3 is 15 amino acids long. Germline lookup yields CDR1 LGHNA and CDR2 YSLEER. The CDR3 region has the DNA TGCGCCAGCAGCCAGGAACGGGCTTTGAATTCACCCCTCCACTTT. This sequence encodes CASSQERALNSPLHF.

As regards this clone: In the same sample, other DNA sequences code for this CDR3. The V gene is TRBV28, the J gene TRBJ1-5, with 7 bases identical to TRBD1. The CDR3 runs 12 residues. Germline V gene sequence: CDR1 MDHEN, CDR2 SYDVKM. V gave up 4 bases and J gave up 6 bases; unmatched junction bases: 0. CDR3 in amino acids: CASSSGGQPQHF. The CDR3 nucleotides read TGTGCCAGCAGTTCAGGGGGTCAGCCCCAGCATTTT.